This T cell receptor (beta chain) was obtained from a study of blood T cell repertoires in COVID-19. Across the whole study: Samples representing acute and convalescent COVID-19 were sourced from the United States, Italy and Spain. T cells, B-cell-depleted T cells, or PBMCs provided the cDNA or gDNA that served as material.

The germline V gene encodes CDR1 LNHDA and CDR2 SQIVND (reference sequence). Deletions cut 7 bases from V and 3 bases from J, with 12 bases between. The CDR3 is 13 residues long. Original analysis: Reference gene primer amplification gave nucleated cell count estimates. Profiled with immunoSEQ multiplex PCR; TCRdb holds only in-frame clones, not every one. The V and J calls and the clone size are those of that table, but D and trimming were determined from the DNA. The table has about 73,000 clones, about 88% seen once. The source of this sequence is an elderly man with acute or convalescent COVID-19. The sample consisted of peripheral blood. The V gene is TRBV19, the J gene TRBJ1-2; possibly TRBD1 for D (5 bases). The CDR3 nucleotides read TGTGCCAGTACCACCTCACAGGACTATGGCTACACCTTC. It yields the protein CASTTSQDYGYTF.